This TCR beta chain was identified during a study of cytomegalovirus exposure and HLA in healthy donors. Findings and limits, study-wide: It was likely that a cluster of highly shared sequence variants was a sequencing artifact. Per a later analysis, HLA-associated TCR beta chains showed more clonal expansion than other, equally common TCR beta chains.

The PCR had 60 Vbeta and 13 Jbeta primers. The data were produced by immunoSEQ multiplex PCR, yet TCRdb's version contains in-frame clones alone and is incomplete. The profile covers 150,000 to 180,000 clones, with about 74% appearing a single time and roughly 4% taken by the ten largest. A remark on this clone: Its antigen is as yet unknown.

The germline V and J ends were trimmed by 1 base and 10 bases, with 8 bases remaining between them. The CDR3 loop spans 11 amino acids. CDR1 is SGHTS and CDR2 is YDEGEE in the germline V gene. The chain joins TRBV5-8 to TRBJ1-1, with D hard to call. The specimen sequenced was PBMCs. The clonotype originates from a woman aged 35 to 49 in good health and CMV-seronegative. The CDR3 DNA reads TGTGCCAGCAGCTTGTCCGTATCAGCTTTCTTT. Translated, it gives CASSLSVSAFF.